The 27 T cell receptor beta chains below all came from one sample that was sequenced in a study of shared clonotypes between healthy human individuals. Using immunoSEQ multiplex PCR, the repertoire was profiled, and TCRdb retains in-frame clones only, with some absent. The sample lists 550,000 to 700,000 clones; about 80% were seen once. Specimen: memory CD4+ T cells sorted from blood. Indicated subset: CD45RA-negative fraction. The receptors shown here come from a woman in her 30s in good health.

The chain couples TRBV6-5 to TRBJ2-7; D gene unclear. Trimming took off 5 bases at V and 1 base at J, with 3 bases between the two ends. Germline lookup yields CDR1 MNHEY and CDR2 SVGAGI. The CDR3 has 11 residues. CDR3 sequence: CASSRSYEQYF. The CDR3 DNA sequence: TGTGCCAGCAGTAGATCCTACGAGCAGTACTTC.

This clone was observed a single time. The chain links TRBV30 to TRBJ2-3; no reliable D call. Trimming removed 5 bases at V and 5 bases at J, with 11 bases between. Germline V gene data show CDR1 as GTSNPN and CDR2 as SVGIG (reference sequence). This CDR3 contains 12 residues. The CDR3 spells CAWVPPGDTQYF. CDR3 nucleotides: TGTGCCTGGGTACCCCCGGGAGATACGCAGTATTTT.

The CDR3 loop reads CASSLTSPLAGGVNEQFF. The CDR3 DNA follows: TGTGCCAGCAGTTTAACCTCCCCACTAGCGGGTGGAGTAAATGAGCAGTTCTTC. The gene calls are TRBV27 and TRBJ2-1; 9 bases agree with TRBD2. Germline V gene lookup returns CDR1 MNHEY and CDR2 SMNVEV (reference sequence). After removal of 2 bases from V and 7 bases from J, the junction contained 15 bases not matched to a gene. The CDR3 contains 18 residues.

The CDR3 loop is CASSLSTHGYTF. The CDR3, as DNA: TGTGCCAGCAGCTTATCGACTCATGGCTACACCTTC. The chain joins TRBV7-2 to TRBJ1-2; no definite D call. Germline V gives CDR1 SGHTA, CDR2 FQGNSA. The CDR3 is 12 residues long. V was trimmed by 2 bases and J by 6 bases, leaving 7 bases between them.

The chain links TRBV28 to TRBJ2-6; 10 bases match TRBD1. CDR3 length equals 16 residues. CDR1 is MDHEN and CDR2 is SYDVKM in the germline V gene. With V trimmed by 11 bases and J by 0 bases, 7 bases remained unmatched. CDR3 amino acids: CAGGDRGGSGANVLTF. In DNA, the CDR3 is TGTGCCGGGGGGGACAGGGGAGGCTCTGGGGCCAACGTCCTGACTTTC.

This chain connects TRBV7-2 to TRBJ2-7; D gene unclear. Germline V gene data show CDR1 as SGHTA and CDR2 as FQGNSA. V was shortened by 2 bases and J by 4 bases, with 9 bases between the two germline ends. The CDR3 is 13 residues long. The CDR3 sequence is CASSLTENYEQYF. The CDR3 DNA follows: TGTGCCAGCAGCTTAACAGAGAATTACGAGCAGTACTTC.

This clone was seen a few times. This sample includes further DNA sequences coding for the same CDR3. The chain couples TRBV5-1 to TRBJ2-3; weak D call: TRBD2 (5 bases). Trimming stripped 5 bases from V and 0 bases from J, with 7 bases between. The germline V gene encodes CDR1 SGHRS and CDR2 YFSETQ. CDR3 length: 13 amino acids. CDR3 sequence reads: CASSPGSTDTQYF. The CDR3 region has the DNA TGCGCCAGCAGTCCGGGGAGCACAGATACGCAGTATTTT.

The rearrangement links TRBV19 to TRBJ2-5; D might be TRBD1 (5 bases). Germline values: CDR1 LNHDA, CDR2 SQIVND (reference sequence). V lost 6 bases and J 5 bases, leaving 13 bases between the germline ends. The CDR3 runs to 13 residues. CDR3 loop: CASSRREGETQYF. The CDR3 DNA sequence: TGTGCCAGTAGCCGCAGGGAAGGGGAGACCCAGTACTTC. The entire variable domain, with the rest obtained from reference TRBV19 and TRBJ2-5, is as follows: DGGITQSPKYLFRKEGQNVTLSCEQNLNHDAMYWYRQDPGQGLRLIYYSQIVNDFQKGDIAEGYSVSREKKESFPLTVTSAQKNPTAFYLCASSRREGETQYFGPGTRLLVL.

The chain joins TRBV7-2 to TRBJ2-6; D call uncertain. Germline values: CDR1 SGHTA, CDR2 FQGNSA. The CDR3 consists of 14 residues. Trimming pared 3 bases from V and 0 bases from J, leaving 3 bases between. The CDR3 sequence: CASSFNSGANVLTF. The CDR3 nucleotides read TGTGCCAGCAGCTTTAACTCTGGGGCCAACGTCCTGACTTTC. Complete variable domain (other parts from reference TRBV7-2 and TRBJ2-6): GAGVSQSPSNKVTEKGKDVELRCDPISGHTALYWYRQSLGQGLEFLIYFQGNSAPDKSGLPSDRFSAERTGGSVSTLTIQRTQQEDSAVYLCASSFNSGANVLTFGAGSRLTVL.

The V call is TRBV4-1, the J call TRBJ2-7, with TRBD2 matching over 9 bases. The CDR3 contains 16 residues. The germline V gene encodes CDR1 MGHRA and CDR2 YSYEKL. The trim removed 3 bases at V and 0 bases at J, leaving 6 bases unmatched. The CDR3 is CASSQRETSGSYEQYF. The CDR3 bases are TGCGCCAGCAGCCAGAGGGAGACTAGCGGCTCCTACGAGCAGTACTTC.

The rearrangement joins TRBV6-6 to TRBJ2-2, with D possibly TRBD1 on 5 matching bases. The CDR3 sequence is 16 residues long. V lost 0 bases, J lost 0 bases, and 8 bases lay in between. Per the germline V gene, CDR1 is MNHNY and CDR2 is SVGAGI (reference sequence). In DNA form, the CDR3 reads TGTGCCAGCAGTTACTCGACAGTCCCGAACACCGGGGAGCTGTTTTTT. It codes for CASSYSTVPNTGELFF.

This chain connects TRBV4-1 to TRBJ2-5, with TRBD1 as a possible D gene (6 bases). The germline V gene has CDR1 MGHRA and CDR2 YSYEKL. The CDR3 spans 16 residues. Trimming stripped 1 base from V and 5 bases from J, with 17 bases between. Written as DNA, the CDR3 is TGCGCCAGCAGCCAAGGTACCGTACAGGGTCAGGAGACCCAGTACTTC. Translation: CASSQGTVQGQETQYF.

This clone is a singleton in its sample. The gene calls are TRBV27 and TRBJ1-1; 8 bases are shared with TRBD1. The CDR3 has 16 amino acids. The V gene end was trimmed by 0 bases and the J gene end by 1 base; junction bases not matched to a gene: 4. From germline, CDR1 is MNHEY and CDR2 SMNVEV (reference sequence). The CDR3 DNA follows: TGTGCCAGCAGTTTATCGAGGGACAGGTCGAACACTGAAGCTTTCTTT. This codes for CASSLSRDRSNTEAFF.

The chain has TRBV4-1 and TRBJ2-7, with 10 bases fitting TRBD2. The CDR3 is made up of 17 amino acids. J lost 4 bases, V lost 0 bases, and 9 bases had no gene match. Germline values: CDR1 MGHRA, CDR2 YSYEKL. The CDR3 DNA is TGCGCCAGCAGCCAAGATCCTGCTAGCGGGAGATTTTACGAGCAGTACTTC. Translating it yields CASSQDPASGRFYEQYF.

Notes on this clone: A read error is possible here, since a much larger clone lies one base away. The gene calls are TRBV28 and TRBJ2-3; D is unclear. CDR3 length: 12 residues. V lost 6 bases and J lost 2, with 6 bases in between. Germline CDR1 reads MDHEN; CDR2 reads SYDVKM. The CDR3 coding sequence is TGTGCCAGCAGGCGCGACACAGATACGCAGTATTTT. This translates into CASRRDTDTQYF.

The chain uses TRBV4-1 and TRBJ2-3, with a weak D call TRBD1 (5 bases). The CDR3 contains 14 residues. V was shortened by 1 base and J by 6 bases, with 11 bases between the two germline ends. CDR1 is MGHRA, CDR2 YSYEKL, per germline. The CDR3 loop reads CASSQVGAYDTQYF. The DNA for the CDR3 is TGCGCCAGCAGCCAAGTTGGGGCGTACGATACGCAGTATTTT.

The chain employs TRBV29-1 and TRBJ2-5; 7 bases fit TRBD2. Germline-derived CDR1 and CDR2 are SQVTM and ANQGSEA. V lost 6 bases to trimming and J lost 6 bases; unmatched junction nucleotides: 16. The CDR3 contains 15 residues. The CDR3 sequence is CSVSMSGNWGKTQYF. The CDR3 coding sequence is TGCAGCGTGTCCATGAGCGGGAACTGGGGAAAGACCCAGTACTTC. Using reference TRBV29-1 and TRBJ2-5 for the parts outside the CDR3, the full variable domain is SAVISQKPSRDICQRGTSLTIQCQVDSQVTMMFWYRQQPGQSLTLIATANQGSEATYESGFVIDKFPISRPNLTFSTLTVSNMSPEDSSIYLCSVSMSGNWGKTQYFGPGTRLLVL.

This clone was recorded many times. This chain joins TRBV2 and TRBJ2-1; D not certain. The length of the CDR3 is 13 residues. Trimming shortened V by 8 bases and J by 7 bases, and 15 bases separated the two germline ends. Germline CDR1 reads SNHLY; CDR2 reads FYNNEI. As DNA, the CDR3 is TGTGCCAGCGCCCGACGGTTCGTGAATGAGCAGTTCTTC. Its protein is CASARRFVNEQFF.

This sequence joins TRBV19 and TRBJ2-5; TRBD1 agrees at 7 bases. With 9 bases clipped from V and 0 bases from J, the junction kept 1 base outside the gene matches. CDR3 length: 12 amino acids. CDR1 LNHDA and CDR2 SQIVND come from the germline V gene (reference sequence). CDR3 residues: CARQGYQETQYF. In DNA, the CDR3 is TGTGCCAGACAGGGGTACCAAGAGACCCAGTACTTC.

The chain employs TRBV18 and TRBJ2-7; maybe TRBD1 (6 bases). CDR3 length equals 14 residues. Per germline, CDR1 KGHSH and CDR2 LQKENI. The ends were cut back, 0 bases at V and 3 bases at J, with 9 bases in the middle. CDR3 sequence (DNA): TGTGCCAGCTCACCACCGCCAGGGGACTACGAGCAGTACTTC. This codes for CASSPPPGDYEQYF.

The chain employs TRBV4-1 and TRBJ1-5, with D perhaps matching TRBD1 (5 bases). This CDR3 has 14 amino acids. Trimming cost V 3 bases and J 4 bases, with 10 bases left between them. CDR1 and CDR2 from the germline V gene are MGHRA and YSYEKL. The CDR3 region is CASSQGTGNQPQHF. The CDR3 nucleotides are TGCGCCAGCAGCCAGGGGACGGGAAATCAGCCCCAGCATTTT.

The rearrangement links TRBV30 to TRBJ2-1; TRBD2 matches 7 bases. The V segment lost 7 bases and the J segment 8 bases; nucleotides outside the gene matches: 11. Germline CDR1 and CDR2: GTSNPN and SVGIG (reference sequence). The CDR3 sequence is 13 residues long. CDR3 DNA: TGTGCCTCGCGGGGCGGGAGTTGGGATGAGCAGTTCTTC. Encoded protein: CASRGGSWDEQFF.

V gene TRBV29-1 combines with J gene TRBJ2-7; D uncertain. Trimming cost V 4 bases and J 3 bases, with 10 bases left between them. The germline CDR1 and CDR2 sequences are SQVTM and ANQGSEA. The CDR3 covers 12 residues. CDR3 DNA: TGCAGCGTTGTCGGAGAACTCTACGAGCAGTACTTC. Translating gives CSVVGELYEQYF.

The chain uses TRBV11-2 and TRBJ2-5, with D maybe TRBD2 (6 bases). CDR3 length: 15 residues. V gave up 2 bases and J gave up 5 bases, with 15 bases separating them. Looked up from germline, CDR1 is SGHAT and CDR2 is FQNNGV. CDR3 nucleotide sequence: TGTGCCAGCAGCTTATCCTCCTTTGCGGGGGAGACCCAGTACTTC. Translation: CASSLSSFAGETQYF.

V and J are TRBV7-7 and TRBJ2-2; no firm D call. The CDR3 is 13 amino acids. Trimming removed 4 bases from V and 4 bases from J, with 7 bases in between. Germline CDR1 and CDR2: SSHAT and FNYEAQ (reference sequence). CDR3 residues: CASSYDRTGELFF. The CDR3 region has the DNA TGTGCCAGCAGCTACGATCGCACCGGGGAGCTGTTTTTT.

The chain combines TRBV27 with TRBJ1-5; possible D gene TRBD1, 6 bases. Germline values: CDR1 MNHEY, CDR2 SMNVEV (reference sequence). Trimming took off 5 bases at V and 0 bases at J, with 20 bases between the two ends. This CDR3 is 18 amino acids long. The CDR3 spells CASSTHSRGPYSNQPQHF. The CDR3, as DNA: TGTGCCAGCAGTACCCACTCCAGGGGCCCTTATAGCAATCAGCCCCAGCATTTT.

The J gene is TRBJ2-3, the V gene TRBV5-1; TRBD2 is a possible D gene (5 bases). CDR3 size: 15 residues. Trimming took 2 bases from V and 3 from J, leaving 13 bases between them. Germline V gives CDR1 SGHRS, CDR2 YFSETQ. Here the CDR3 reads CASSLYERGTDTQYF. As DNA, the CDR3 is TGCGCCAGCAGCTTATACGAGAGAGGGACAGATACGCAGTATTTT. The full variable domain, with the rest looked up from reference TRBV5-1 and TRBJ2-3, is KAGVTQTPRYLIKTRGQQVTLSCSPISGHRSVSWYQQTPGQGLQFLFEYFSETQRNKGNFPGRFSGRQFSNSRSEMNVSTLELGDSALYLCASSLYERGTDTQYFGPGTRLTVL.